This TCR beta chain was observed in a study of cytomegalovirus exposure and HLA in healthy donors. Study findings and constraints: It was reported that the classifier diagnosed cytomegalovirus status with high specificity and sensitivity in both the original and validation cohorts.

The PCR had 60 Vbeta and 13 Jbeta primers. The assay was immunoSEQ multiplex PCR, and TCRdb's table has in-frame clones only and misses some. The sample has 80,000 to 100,000 clones, roughly 81% seen once. For this clone: Its antigen is still unknown.

Regarding donors, all were healthy bone marrow donors. Germline V gene lookup returns CDR1 SEHNR and CDR2 FQNEAQ (reference sequence). V was pared by 3 bases and J by 7 bases, with 9 bases between. The CDR3 has 12 amino acids. Source material: PBMCs. This TCR was sampled from a man between 35 and 55 years old in good health and CMV-seronegative. This chain links TRBV7-9 with TRBJ1-2; D gene uncertain. The CDR3 region is CASSLRQSGYTF. DNA for the CDR3: TGTGCCAGCAGCTTGAGGCAGTCTGGCTACACCTTC.